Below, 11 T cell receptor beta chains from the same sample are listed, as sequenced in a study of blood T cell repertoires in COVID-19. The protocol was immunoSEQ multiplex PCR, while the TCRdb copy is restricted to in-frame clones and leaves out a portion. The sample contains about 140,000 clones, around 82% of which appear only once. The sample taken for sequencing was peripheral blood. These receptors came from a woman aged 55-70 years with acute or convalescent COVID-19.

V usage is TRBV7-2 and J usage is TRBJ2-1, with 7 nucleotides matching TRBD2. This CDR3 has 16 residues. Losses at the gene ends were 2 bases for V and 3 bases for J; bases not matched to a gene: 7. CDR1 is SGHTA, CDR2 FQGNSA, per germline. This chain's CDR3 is CASSLFASGLYNEQFF. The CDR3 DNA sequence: TGTGCCAGCAGCTTATTTGCTAGCGGACTCTACAATGAGCAGTTCTTC.

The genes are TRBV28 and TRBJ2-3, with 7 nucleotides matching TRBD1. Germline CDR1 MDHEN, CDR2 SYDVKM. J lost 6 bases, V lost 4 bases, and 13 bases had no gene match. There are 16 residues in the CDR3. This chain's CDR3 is CASSSPGQRPGDTQYF. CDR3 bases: TGTGCCAGCAGTTCTCCGGGACAGCGGCCGGGGGATACGCAGTATTTT.

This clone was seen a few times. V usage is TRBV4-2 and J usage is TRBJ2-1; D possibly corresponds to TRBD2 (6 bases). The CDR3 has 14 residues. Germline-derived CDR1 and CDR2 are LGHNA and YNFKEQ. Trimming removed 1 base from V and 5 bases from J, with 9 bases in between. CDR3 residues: CASSQVPGDNEQFF. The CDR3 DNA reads TGTGCCAGCAGCCAAGTGCCGGGGGACAATGAGCAGTTCTTC.

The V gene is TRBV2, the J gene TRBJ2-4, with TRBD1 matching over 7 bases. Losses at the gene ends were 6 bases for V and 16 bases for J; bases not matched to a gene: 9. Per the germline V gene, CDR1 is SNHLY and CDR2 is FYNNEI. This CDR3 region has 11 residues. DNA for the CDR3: TGTGCCAGCAGATCTACCGGGACAGATTACTTC. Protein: CASRSTGTDYF. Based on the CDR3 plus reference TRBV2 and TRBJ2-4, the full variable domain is EPEVTQTPSHQVTQMGQEVILRCVPISNHLYFYWYRQILGQKVEFLVSFYNNEISEKSEIFDDQFSVERPDGSNFTLKIRSTKLEDSAMYFCASRSTGTDYFGAGTRLSVL.

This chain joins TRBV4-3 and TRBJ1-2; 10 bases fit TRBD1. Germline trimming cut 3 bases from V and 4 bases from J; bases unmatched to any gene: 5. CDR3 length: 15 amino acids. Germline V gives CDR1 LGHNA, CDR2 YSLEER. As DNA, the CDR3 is TGCGCCAGCAGCCAGGACAGGGGGGGGATCTATGGCTACACCTTC. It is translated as CASSQDRGGIYGYTF.

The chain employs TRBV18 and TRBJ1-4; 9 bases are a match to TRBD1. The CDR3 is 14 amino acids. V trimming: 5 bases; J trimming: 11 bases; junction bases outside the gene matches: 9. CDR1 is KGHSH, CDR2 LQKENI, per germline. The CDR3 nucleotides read TGTGCCAGCTCATTACAGGGGGCTCTTGAGAAACTGTTTTTT. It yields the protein CASSLQGALEKLFF. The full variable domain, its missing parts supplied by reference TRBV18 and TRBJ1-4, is NAGVMQNPRHLVRRRGQEARLRCSPMKGHSHVYWYRQLPEEGLKFMVYLQKENIIDESGMPKERFSAEFPKEGPSILRIQQVVRGDSAAYFCASSLQGALEKLFFGSGTQLSVL.

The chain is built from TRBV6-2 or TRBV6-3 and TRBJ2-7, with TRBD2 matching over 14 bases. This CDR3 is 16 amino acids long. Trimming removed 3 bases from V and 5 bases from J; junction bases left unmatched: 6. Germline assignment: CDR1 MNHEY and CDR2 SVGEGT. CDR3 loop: CASSYRLAGGPDEQYF. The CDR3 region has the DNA TGTGCCAGCAGTTATCGACTAGCGGGAGGGCCGGACGAGCAGTACTTC.

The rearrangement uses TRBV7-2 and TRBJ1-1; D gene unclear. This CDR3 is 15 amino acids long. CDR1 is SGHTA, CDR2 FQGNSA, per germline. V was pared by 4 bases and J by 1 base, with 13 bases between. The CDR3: CASSSLGVRNTEAFF. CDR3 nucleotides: TGTGCCAGCAGCTCCCTCGGGGTGAGGAACACTGAAGCTTTCTTT.

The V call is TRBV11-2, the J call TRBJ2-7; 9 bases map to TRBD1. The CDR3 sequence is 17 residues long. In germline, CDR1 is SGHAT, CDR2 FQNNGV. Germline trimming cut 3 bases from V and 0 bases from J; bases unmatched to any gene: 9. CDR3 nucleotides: TGTGCCAGCAGCTTTGGAGGTTGGGGACAGGGCTCCTACGAGCAGTACTTC. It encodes CASSFGGWGQGSYEQYF.

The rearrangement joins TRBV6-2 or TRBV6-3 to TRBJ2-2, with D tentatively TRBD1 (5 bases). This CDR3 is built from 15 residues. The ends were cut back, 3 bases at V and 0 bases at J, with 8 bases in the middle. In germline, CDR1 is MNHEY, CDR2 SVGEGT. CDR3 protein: CASSYSTANTGELFF. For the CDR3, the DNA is TGTGCCAGCAGTTATTCGACAGCGAACACCGGGGAGCTGTTTTTT.

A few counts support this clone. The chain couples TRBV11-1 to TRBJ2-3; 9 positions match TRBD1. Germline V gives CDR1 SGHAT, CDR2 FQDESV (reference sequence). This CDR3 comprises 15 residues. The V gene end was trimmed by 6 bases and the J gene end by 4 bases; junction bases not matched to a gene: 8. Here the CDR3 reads CASRPGTGRSDTQYF. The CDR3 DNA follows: TGTGCCAGCAGACCCGGGACAGGGAGGTCAGATACGCAGTATTTT.